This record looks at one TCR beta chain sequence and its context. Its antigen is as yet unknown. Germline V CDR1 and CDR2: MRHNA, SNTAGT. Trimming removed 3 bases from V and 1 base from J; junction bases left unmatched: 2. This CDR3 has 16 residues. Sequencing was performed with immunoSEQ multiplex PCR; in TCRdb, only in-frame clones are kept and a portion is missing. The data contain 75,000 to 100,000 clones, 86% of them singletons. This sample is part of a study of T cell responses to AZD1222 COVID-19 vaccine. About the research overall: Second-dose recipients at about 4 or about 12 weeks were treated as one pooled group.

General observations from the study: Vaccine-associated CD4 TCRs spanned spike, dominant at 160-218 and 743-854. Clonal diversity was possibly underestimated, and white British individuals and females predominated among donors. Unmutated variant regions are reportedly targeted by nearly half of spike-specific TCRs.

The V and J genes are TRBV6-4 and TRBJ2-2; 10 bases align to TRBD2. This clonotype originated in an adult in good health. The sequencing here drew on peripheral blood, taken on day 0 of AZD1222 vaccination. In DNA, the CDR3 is TGTGCCAGCAGTGAATGGACTAGCGGGAACACCGGGGAGCTGTTTTTT. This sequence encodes CASSEWTSGNTGELFF.